Presented here are 20 T cell receptor beta chains from one specimen sequenced in a study of blood T cell repertoires in COVID-19. Sequencing used immunoSEQ multiplex PCR; TCRdb keeps in-frame clones, though not all of them. The sample records about 99,000 clones, roughly 80% being singletons. The sequenced sample consisted of peripheral blood. The receptors stem from an elderly woman with active or convalescent COVID-19.

The V gene is TRBV4-2, the J gene TRBJ2-7, with 10 bases identical to TRBD1. Germline V gene data show CDR1 as LGHNA and CDR2 as YNFKEQ. CDR3 length: 15 amino acids. The junction had 7 bases not matched to a gene; V was cut back by 4 bases and J by 4 bases. The CDR3 DNA follows: TGTGCCAGCAGCCCCCGGGACAGGGGTGAATACGAGCAGTACTTC. Translating it yields CASSPRDRGEYEQYF.

The J gene is TRBJ1-2, the V gene TRBV24-1, with 11 bases lining up with TRBD1. Germline V gene sequence: CDR1 KGHDR, CDR2 SFDVKD. This CDR3 contains 17 residues. Trimming removed 3 bases from V and 1 base from J; junction bases left unmatched: 6. CDR3 sequence reads: CATSDRTGGLGNYGYTF. CDR3 coding DNA: TGTGCCACCAGTGATCGGACAGGGGGCTTGGGTAACTATGGCTACACCTTC.

J is TRBJ2-3 and V is TRBV5-6; 11 positions match TRBD1. Trimming took 3 bases from V and 6 from J; bases not matched to a gene: 9. The CDR3 is made up of 16 amino acids. The germline V gene has CDR1 SGHDT and CDR2 YYEEEE. The CDR3 loop reads CASSSLGQGAIDTQYF. The DNA for the CDR3 is TGTGCCAGCAGCTCTCTCGGACAGGGGGCGATTGATACGCAGTATTTT.

The chain combines TRBV5-1 with TRBJ2-1; perhaps TRBD1 as D (6 bases). Looked up from germline, CDR1 is SGHRS and CDR2 is YFSETQ. The V gene lost 0 bases and the J gene lost 10 bases, with 14 bases spanning the gap. The CDR3 spans 14 residues. The CDR3 sequence: CASSLGQGLFEQFF. The CDR3 coding sequence is TGCGCCAGCAGCTTGGGGCAGGGGCTTTTCGAGCAGTTCTTC.

This chain joins TRBV29-1 and TRBJ1-3; maybe TRBD1 (5 bases). CDR1 and CDR2 (germline): SQVTM, ANQGSEA. CDR3 length: 14 amino acids. V was cut by 6 bases and J by 0 bases, with 12 bases left in between. This chain's CDR3 is CSVNDRFSGNTIYF. The CDR3 bases are TGCAGCGTGAATGACAGATTCTCTGGAAACACCATATATTTT.

J is TRBJ2-7 and V is TRBV5-1; 7 nucleotides align to TRBD1. The CDR3 length is 14 residues. V lost 4 bases to trimming and J lost 0 bases; unmatched junction nucleotides: 4. CDR1 is SGHRS, CDR2 YFSETQ, per germline. In DNA form, the CDR3 reads TGCGCCAGCAGCCTACAGGGGCCCTCCTACGAGCAGTACTTC. Residues: CASSLQGPSYEQYF.

V and J are TRBV4-2 and TRBJ1-4, with D unclear. Germline-derived CDR1 and CDR2 are LGHNA and YNFKEQ. The CDR3 covers 15 residues. Trimming took off 0 bases at V and 5 bases at J, with 10 bases between the two ends. The CDR3 here is CASSQESSVNEKLFF. The CDR3, as DNA: TGTGCCAGCAGCCAAGAGTCGAGTGTAAATGAAAAACTGTTTTTT.

The chain employs TRBV28 and TRBJ2-7; 8 positions match TRBD2. The CDR3 consists of 13 residues. CDR1 and CDR2 (germline): MDHEN, SYDVKM. V lost 5 bases and J lost 5; bases outside the gene matches: 5. The CDR3: CASSRLALNEQYF. In nucleotides, the CDR3 is TGTGCCAGCAGTAGACTAGCGCTGAACGAGCAGTACTTC.

The chain couples TRBV7-2 to TRBJ2-3; TRBD1 agrees at 8 bases. Germline trimming cut 2 bases from V and 5 bases from J; bases unmatched to any gene: 3. The CDR3 consists of 14 residues. The germline gives CDR1 SGHTA, CDR2 FQGNSA. The CDR3 protein is CASSLLRGQDTQYF. The CDR3, as DNA: TGTGCCAGCAGCTTACTCAGGGGGCAAGATACGCAGTATTTT.

This sequence joins TRBV19 and TRBJ1-6, with 12 bases fitting TRBD1. This CDR3 comprises 19 residues. Germline V gene data show CDR1 as LNHDA and CDR2 as SQIVND (reference sequence). V shed 3 bases and J 2 bases; nucleotides not matched to a gene: 8. The CDR3 DNA is TGTGCCAGTAGTATGGGGGGACAGGGGGCGGGGCCCTATAATTCACCCCTCCACTTT. Protein: CASSMGGQGAGPYNSPLHF.

This clone was observed a few times. This rearrangement joins TRBV9 to TRBJ1-2, with unresolved D. The CDR3 is 15 residues long. Trimming stripped 2 bases from V and 7 bases from J, with 18 bases between. Germline lookup yields CDR1 SGDLS and CDR2 YYNGEE. The chain's CDR3 is CASSVMGGSGGGYTF. DNA for the CDR3: TGTGCCAGCAGCGTTATGGGTGGGAGCGGCGGTGGCTACACCTTC.

The gene calls are TRBV14 and TRBJ2-3; D might be TRBD2 (5 bases). Trimming left V 4 bases short and J 3 bases short, with 14 bases between. Looked up from germline, CDR1 is SGHDN and CDR2 is FVKESK. This CDR3 contains 15 residues. For the CDR3, the DNA is TGTGCCAGCAGCCTACAGAGGGCGGTTACAGATACGCAGTATTTT. It specifies CASSLQRAVTDTQYF.

The V and J genes are TRBV6-6 and TRBJ2-7, with 9 nucleotides matching TRBD1. The germline V gene has CDR1 MNHNY and CDR2 SVGAGI (reference sequence). Germline trimming cut 7 bases from V and 7 bases from J; bases unmatched to any gene: 5. CDR3 length: 12 amino acids. CDR3 amino acids: CASTKTGGEQYF. CDR3 DNA sequence: TGTGCCAGCACCAAGACAGGGGGGGAGCAGTACTTC.

This chain uses TRBV7-2 with TRBJ2-7; 8 bases map to TRBD1. This CDR3 contains 14 residues. Trimming removed 3 bases from V and 2 bases from J; junction bases left unmatched: 3. Germline V gene data show CDR1 as SGHTA and CDR2 as FQGNSA. The CDR3, as DNA: TGTGCCAGCAGCTTGATCAGGGGGCCCTACGAGCAGTACTTC. As protein: CASSLIRGPYEQYF.

V usage is TRBV5-4 and J usage is TRBJ1-1; D remains ambiguous. The germline CDR1 and CDR2 sequences are SGHNT and YYREEE (reference sequence). The CDR3 runs to 13 residues. V was cut by 5 bases and J by 5 bases, with 13 bases left in between. This CDR3 is CASRQLDTTEAFF. In DNA form, the CDR3 reads TGTGCCAGCAGGCAACTTGACACGACTGAAGCTTTCTTT.

This clone was counted once. V usage is TRBV5-1 and J usage is TRBJ2-5; 9 bases are a match to TRBD2. CDR1 and CDR2 from the germline V gene are SGHRS and YFSETQ. The V and J ends lost 4 bases and 6 bases, in that order; junction bases with no gene match: 10. The CDR3 sequence is 15 residues long. CDR3 region: CASSPISGSGQTQYF. The CDR3 DNA sequence: TGCGCCAGCAGCCCCATTAGCGGGAGCGGTCAGACCCAGTACTTC.

The chain uses TRBV7-8 and TRBJ1-1, with 7 bases lining up with TRBD1. Per germline, CDR1 SGHVS and CDR2 FQNEAQ. This CDR3 is 15 amino acids long. The J segment lost 4 bases and the V segment lost 0 bases, leaving 5 bases of the junction unmatched. In nucleotides, the CDR3 is TGTGCCAGCAGCTTAGCAGTACAGGGGAGCACTGAAGCTTTCTTT. Its translation is CASSLAVQGSTEAFF.

The genes are TRBV18 and TRBJ1-1; weak D call: TRBD1 (6 bases). V was shortened by 3 bases and J by 4 bases, with 12 bases between the two germline ends. The CDR3 sequence is 14 residues long. CDR1 and CDR2 (germline): KGHSH, LQKENI. CDR3 sequence (DNA): TGTGCCAGCTCACCGCAGGGGAGAACCACTGAAGCTTTCTTT. This encodes CASSPQGRTTEAFF.

Regarding this clone: This specimen includes other DNA sequences encoding the same CDR3. The chain links TRBV3-1 (or the pseudogene TRBV3-2) to TRBJ1-5; no firm D call. Germline CDR1 and CDR2: LGHDT and YNNKEL (reference sequence). The CDR3 is made up of 12 amino acids. The V gene lost 0 bases and the J gene lost 7 bases, with 4 bases spanning the gap. CDR3 nucleotides: TGTGCCAGCAGCCAAGATAGCCAGCCCCAGCATTTT. Its protein is CASSQDSQPQHF.

The gene calls are TRBV24-1 and TRBJ1-1; TRBD1 is a possible D gene (6 bases). Deletions cut 12 bases from V and 3 bases from J, with 16 bases between. Germline V gene data show CDR1 as KGHDR and CDR2 as SFDVKD. The CDR3 is made up of 13 amino acids. The CDR3 region is CAPNDRLYTEAFF. CDR3 coding DNA: TGTGCCCCGAACGACAGGCTCTACACTGAAGCTTTCTTT.